The entry that follows covers one T cell receptor beta chain sequence. Antigen: not known. Germline CDR1 SEHNR, CDR2 FQNEAQ (reference sequence). CDR3 length: 17 amino acids. Unmatched junction bases numbered 9, after V lost 5 bases and J lost 0 bases. After isolation, RNA underwent reverse transcription to generate cDNA as the sequencing template. Assay: immunoSEQ multiplex PCR; the TCRdb copy retains only in-frame clones and omits some. The sample carries roughly 120,000 clones, roughly 50% recorded once. Treatment described: oral pan-JAK inhibitor, 5-10 mg twice daily. The sample comes from a study of CD8+ T cells in alopecia areata. Broader study findings: Researchers report lesional scalp, most notably alopecia totalis/universalis, outstripped normal scalp in clonality.

V and J are TRBV7-9 and TRBJ2-5, with 10 bases identical to TRBD2. The sample consisted of CD8+ T cells sorted from blood, taken at week 4, from a patient treated with tofacitinib. The clonotype was recovered from a human donor with alopecia areata. CDR3 sequence (DNA): TGTGCCAGCAGCAACCCCGGACTAGCGGCTTACCAAGAGACCCAGTACTTC. Translated: CASSNPGLAAYQETQYF.